The next 32 T cell receptor beta chains were all read from a single sample in a study of fetal regulatory T cell absence and autoimmunity. Sequencing was performed with immunoSEQ multiplex PCR; in TCRdb, only in-frame clones are kept and a portion is missing. This table has about 50,000 clones, about four fifths appearing once. Sequenced material: cord blood. The source of these receptors is a newborn boy with IPEX syndrome.

This chain uses TRBV7-9 with TRBJ2-7, with a possible D match to TRBD1 (6 bases). Between the trimmed V and J ends, which lost 5 bases and 0 bases, there was a span of 11 bases. The CDR3 has 14 amino acids. Germline values: CDR1 SEHNR, CDR2 FQNEAQ (reference sequence). CDR3 amino acids: CASSGGHRSYEQYF. DNA for the CDR3: TGTGCCAGCAGCGGGGGACACCGCTCCTACGAGCAGTACTTC.

The V gene is TRBV6-4, the J gene TRBJ2-3; the D call may be TRBD1 or TRBD2 (5 bases each). This CDR3 comprises 13 residues. Per germline, CDR1 MRHNA and CDR2 SNTAGT. Trimming pared 6 bases from V and 6 bases from J, leaving 13 bases between. CDR3 loop: CASRWVWGDTQYF. The CDR3, as DNA: TGTGCCAGCAGGTGGGTATGGGGGGATACGCAGTATTTT.

This chain uses TRBV4-1 with TRBJ2-3, with a possible D match to TRBD1 (7 bases). Germline CDR1 MGHRA, CDR2 YSYEKL. Trimming removed 5 bases from V and 5 bases from J, with 14 bases in between. The CDR3 contains 14 residues. CDR3 nucleotides: TGCGCCAGCAGCAGACGGAGGGGGCAAGATACGCAGTATTTT. Residues: CASSRRRGQDTQYF.

This clone was observed a single time. The V gene is TRBV5-1, the J gene TRBJ2-3, with TRBD2 identical over 10 bases. After removal of 5 bases from V and 2 bases from J, the junction contained 8 bases not matched to a gene. CDR3 length: 16 residues. Germline values: CDR1 SGHRS, CDR2 YFSETQ. The CDR3 protein is CASRAGLAELTDTQYF. The CDR3 DNA reads TGCGCCAGCAGGGCAGGACTAGCGGAACTCACAGATACGCAGTATTTT. Full variable domain (rest looked up from reference TRBV5-1 and TRBJ2-3): KAGVTQTPRYLIKTRGQQVTLSCSPISGHRSVSWYQQTPGQGLQFLFEYFSETQRNKGNFPGRFSGRQFSNSRSEMNVSTLELGDSALYLCASRAGLAELTDTQYFGPGTRLTVL.

This clone was observed a handful of times. The rearrangement uses TRBV5-1 and TRBJ2-7, with 14 bases that match TRBD2. CDR3 length equals 17 residues. Germline V CDR1 and CDR2: SGHRS, YFSETQ. J gave up 5 bases and V 3 bases, and 10 bases lay outside the gene matches. CDR3 sequence reads: CASSSGLAGVRVDEQYF. CDR3 nucleotides: TGCGCCAGCAGCTCGGGACTAGCGGGAGTCCGCGTCGACGAGCAGTACTTC.

The chain joins TRBV11-3 to TRBJ1-4; 7 nucleotides line up with TRBD1. Trimming removed 2 bases from V and 6 bases from J; junction bases left unmatched: 9. CDR1 is SGHNT and CDR2 is YENEEA in the germline V gene. The CDR3 length is 16 residues. The CDR3 here is CASSLSHSRGDEKLFF. CDR3 sequence (DNA): TGTGCCAGCAGCTTATCTCATTCCAGGGGGGATGAAAAACTGTTTTTT.

V gene TRBV6-1 combines with J gene TRBJ2-3, with D possibly being TRBD2 (6 bases). This CDR3 region has 15 residues. CDR1 and CDR2 from the germline V gene are MNHNS and SASEGT. Trimming took 2 bases from V and 5 from J, leaving 14 bases between them. The CDR3 sequence is CASSELAVGGDTQYF. The CDR3, as DNA: TGTGCCAGCAGTGAATTAGCGGTGGGGGGAGATACGCAGTATTTT.

V and J are TRBV2 and TRBJ1-2, with D possibly TRBD1 on 6 matching bases. Germline-derived CDR1 and CDR2 are SNHLY and FYNNEI. Trimming took off 6 bases at V and 4 bases at J, with 21 bases between the two ends. This CDR3 is 16 amino acids long. CDR3 sequence reads: CASSPGTLSAGYGYTF. CDR3 in DNA: TGTGCCAGCAGCCCCGGGACACTTTCGGCAGGCTATGGCTACACCTTC.

The chain recombines TRBV14 with TRBJ1-3; 9 bases fit TRBD1. The CDR3 contains 16 residues. With V trimmed by 4 bases and J by 2 bases, 6 bases remained unmatched. In germline, CDR1 is SGHDN, CDR2 FVKESK. The CDR3 is CASSPLGQGPGNTIYF. CDR3 bases: TGTGCCAGCAGCCCCCTGGGACAGGGTCCTGGAAACACCATATATTTT.

This clone was detected once. This chain's CDR3 is CASSVDRSTNQPQHF. The CDR3 DNA is TGTGCCAGCAGTGTGGACAGGAGCACCAATCAGCCCCAGCATTTT. This chain links TRBV2 with TRBJ1-5; 7 positions match TRBD1. Trimming took 4 bases from V and 3 from J; bases not matched to a gene: 6. Germline CDR1 and CDR2: SNHLY and FYNNEI. There are 15 residues in the CDR3.

This chain links TRBV6-5 with TRBJ1-1, with D unresolved. The CDR3 runs to 14 residues. V gave up 0 bases and J gave up 2 bases, with 7 bases separating them. Germline V lookup: CDR1 MNHEY, CDR2 SVGAGI. The CDR3 coding sequence is TGTGCCAGCAGTTACTCGGCGGGAAACACTGAAGCTTTCTTT. It codes for CASSYSAGNTEAFF.

The chain combines TRBV5-1 with TRBJ1-5; D unclear. Trimming took off 4 bases at V and 2 bases at J, with 7 bases between the two ends. The CDR3 loop spans 13 amino acids. Germline lookup yields CDR1 SGHRS and CDR2 YFSETQ. CDR3 protein: CASSRDGNQPQHF. The DNA of the CDR3 is TGCGCCAGCAGCCGGGATGGCAATCAGCCCCAGCATTTT.

This rearrangement joins TRBV11-2 to TRBJ2-3; no definite D call. CDR3 length equals 15 residues. CDR1 is SGHAT, CDR2 FQNNGV, per germline. Trimming removed 7 bases at V and 2 bases at J, with 16 bases between. The CDR3 protein is CASIYTDGSTDTQYF. The CDR3 nucleotides read TGTGCCAGCATCTATACCGACGGCTCCACAGATACGCAGTATTTT.

The chain links TRBV7-9 to TRBJ2-5; D uncertain. V lost 4 bases, J lost 2 bases, and 2 bases lay in between. Germline V gene sequence: CDR1 SEHNR, CDR2 FQNEAQ (reference sequence). This CDR3 comprises 11 residues. In DNA, the CDR3 is TGTGCCAGCAGCTCGCAAGAGACCCAGTACTTC. It encodes CASSSQETQYF.

This sequence joins TRBV27 and TRBJ2-7; 11 nucleotides align to TRBD2. The V gene end was trimmed by 2 bases and the J gene end by 2 bases; junction bases not matched to a gene: 2. The CDR3 sequence is 15 residues long. Germline CDR1 and CDR2: MNHEY and SMNVEV (reference sequence). CDR3 nucleotides: TGTGCCAGCAGTTTAGGGACTAGCGGAGCCTACGAGCAGTACTTC. This sequence encodes CASSLGTSGAYEQYF.

This chain joins TRBV5-1 and TRBJ2-5; perhaps D is TRBD1 or TRBD2 (5 bases each). CDR1 and CDR2 from the germline V gene are SGHRS and YFSETQ. The CDR3 covers 13 residues. V was shortened by 1 base and J by 5 bases, with 9 bases between the two germline ends. CDR3 DNA sequence: TGCGCCAGCAGCTTGCAGGGAGTGGAGACCCAGTACTTC. This encodes CASSLQGVETQYF.

The CDR3 sequence is CASSPFYGGSSTDTQYF. CDR3 sequence (DNA): TGTGCCAGCAGCCCTTTCTACGGGGGATCTAGCACAGATACGCAGTATTTT. The chain recombines TRBV9 with TRBJ2-3; tentatively, D is TRBD2 (6 bases). The germline V gene encodes CDR1 SGDLS and CDR2 YYNGEE. V was clipped by 4 bases and J by 0 bases, with 18 bases between them. This CDR3 contains 17 residues. The full variable domain, rest sourced from reference TRBV9 and TRBJ2-3, is DSGVTQTPKHLITATGQRVTLRCSPRSGDLSVYWYQQSLDQGLQFLIQYYNGEERAKGNILERFSAQQFPDLHSELNLSSLELGDSALYFCASSPFYGGSSTDTQYFGPGTRLTVL.

The rearrangement links TRBV7-9 to TRBJ2-3, with TRBD2 matching over 7 bases. Trimming cost V 1 base and J 5 bases; bases outside gene matches: 6. Germline V gives CDR1 SEHNR, CDR2 FQNEAQ (reference sequence). The CDR3 is 15 amino acids. The CDR3 nucleotides are TGTGCCAGCAGCTTAGGAACTAGCGAGGAAGATACGCAGTATTTT. Translated, it gives CASSLGTSEEDTQYF.

Turning to this clone: An end of the junction differs from the germline gene, which may be a read error. This chain uses TRBV20-1 with TRBJ1-2, with D uncertain. From germline, CDR1 is DFQATT and CDR2 SNEGSKA (reference sequence). The CDR3 is 10 amino acids. CDR3 residues: CSAGEGGYTF. CDR3 DNA: TGCAGTGCTGGAGAGGGCGGCTACACCTTC.

The rearrangement uses TRBV27 and TRBJ1-2, with 7 nucleotides matching TRBD1. Germline V gives CDR1 MNHEY, CDR2 SMNVEV (reference sequence). The CDR3 contains 13 residues. The junction had 4 bases not matched to a gene; V was cut back by 6 bases and J by 3 bases. The CDR3 spells CASRTGSHYGYTF. CDR3 bases: TGTGCCAGCAGGACAGGGTCCCACTATGGCTACACCTTC.

This clone was found once. The chain recombines TRBV19 with TRBJ1-2, with D possibly matching TRBD1 (5 bases). In germline, CDR1 is LNHDA, CDR2 SQIVND (reference sequence). This CDR3 contains 14 residues. V dropped 2 bases and J dropped 3 bases, with 10 bases sitting between them. The CDR3 region is CASSISGRDYGYTF. Written as DNA, the CDR3 is TGTGCCAGTAGTATATCAGGGAGAGACTATGGCTACACCTTC. The full variable domain, with the rest looked up from reference TRBV19 and TRBJ1-2, is DGGITQSPKYLFRKEGQNVTLSCEQNLNHDAMYWYRQDPGQGLRLIYYSQIVNDFQKGDIAEGYSVSREKKESFPLTVTSAQKNPTAFYLCASSISGRDYGYTFGSGTRLTVV.

This clone was counted a few times. The chain is built from TRBV4-3 and TRBJ2-7, with D tentatively TRBD2 (6 bases). Germline V lookup: CDR1 LGHNA, CDR2 YSLEER. V was shortened by 0 bases and J by 7 bases, with 16 bases between the two germline ends. This CDR3 has 15 amino acids. CDR3 sequence: CASSQDGGLRGEQYF. The CDR3 bases are TGCGCCAGCAGCCAAGACGGAGGGCTTCGGGGAGAGCAGTACTTC.

This chain links TRBV19 with TRBJ2-7, with 10 bases that match TRBD1. The germline V gene encodes CDR1 LNHDA and CDR2 SQIVND (reference sequence). V trimming: 4 bases; J trimming: 0 bases; junction bases outside the gene matches: 0. The CDR3 consists of 14 residues. The CDR3: CASSRTGGSYEQYF. DNA of the CDR3: TGTGCCAGTAGTAGGACAGGGGGCTCCTACGAGCAGTACTTC.

The J gene is TRBJ2-7, the V gene TRBV25-1, with a weak D call TRBD1 (6 bases). CDR1 and CDR2 (germline): MGHDK, SYGVNS. The CDR3 is made up of 14 amino acids. V gave up 3 bases and J gave up 3 bases, with 12 bases separating them. CDR3 sequence reads: CASSDGATGYEQYF. The CDR3 coding sequence is TGTGCCAGCAGTGACGGGGCGACAGGCTACGAGCAGTACTTC.

V is TRBV30 and J is TRBJ1-2; 9 bases align to TRBD1. Germline trimming cut 2 bases from V and 2 bases from J; bases unmatched to any gene: 9. CDR1 and CDR2 (germline): GTSNPN, SVGIG (reference sequence). The CDR3 consists of 16 residues. The CDR3 nucleotides are TGTGCCTGGAGTCAACCTCGGACAGGGGTGAACTATGGCTACACCTTC. Translated: CAWSQPRTGVNYGYTF.

In its sample, this clone was seen once. This chain connects TRBV6-1 to TRBJ2-7; 10 positions agree with TRBD1. V lost 4 bases, J lost 0 bases, and 3 bases stayed unmatched. This CDR3 spans 15 amino acids. Germline CDR1 MNHNS, CDR2 SASEGT. The CDR3 here is CASSGRTGGSYEQYF. DNA for the CDR3: TGTGCCAGCAGTGGCCGGACAGGGGGCTCCTACGAGCAGTACTTC.

The gene calls are TRBV10-3 and TRBJ1-1; 9 bases line up with TRBD1. There are 15 residues in the CDR3. J was trimmed by 1 base and V by 3 bases; bases with no gene match: 3. CDR1 and CDR2 (germline): ENHRY, SYGVKD. DNA for the CDR3: TGTGCCATCAGTGATCCGGACAGGGGGAACACTGAAGCTTTCTTT. It specifies CAISDPDRGNTEAFF.

This rearrangement joins TRBV11-2 to TRBJ1-5; D is perhaps TRBD1 (5 bases). This CDR3 is built from 14 residues. V was shortened by 3 bases and J by 7 bases, with 13 bases between the two germline ends. The V gene's germline CDR1 is SGHAT and CDR2 FQNNGV. CDR3 nucleotide sequence: TGTGCCAGCAGCTTCGGGGGGGTAGGACAGCCCCAGCATTTT. Protein sequence: CASSFGGVGQPQHF.

The V and J genes are TRBV5-1 and TRBJ2-2; 12 bases are a match to TRBD2. Trimming removed 3 bases from V and 5 bases from J; junction bases left unmatched: 2. This CDR3 is 15 amino acids long. The germline V gene has CDR1 SGHRS and CDR2 YFSETQ. The CDR3 sequence is CASSSGTSGTGELFF. CDR3 coding DNA: TGCGCCAGCAGCTCCGGGACTAGCGGGACCGGGGAGCTGTTTTTT.

The rearrangement uses TRBV19 and TRBJ2-1; possible D gene TRBD2, 5 bases. Trimming took off 6 bases at V and 8 bases at J, with 20 bases between the two ends. The germline V gene has CDR1 LNHDA and CDR2 SQIVND (reference sequence). CDR3 length equals 15 residues. The CDR3 DNA is TGTGCCAGTAGAGTTACCCAGGACTCGCTCGATGAGCAGTTCTTC. Amino acid sequence: CASRVTQDSLDEQFF.

This clone has a single count. The chain uses TRBV5-6 and TRBJ2-4, with a tentative D call TRBD1 (6 bases). Germline values: CDR1 SGHDT, CDR2 YYEEEE. With 2 bases removed from V and 2 bases from J, the gap between germline ends came to 8 bases. The CDR3 has 14 amino acids. The CDR3: CASSLTGTKNIQYF. The CDR3 DNA reads TGTGCCAGCAGCTTAACAGGGACCAAAAACATTCAGTACTTC.

V gene TRBV5-1 combines with J gene TRBJ1-1; TRBD1 matches 7 bases. Unmatched junction bases numbered 4, after V lost 2 bases and J lost 0 bases. CDR1 is SGHRS and CDR2 is YFSETQ in the germline V gene. The CDR3 spans 15 residues. CDR3 nucleotide sequence: TGCGCCAGCAGCTTATCCGGGACAGTGAACACTGAAGCTTTCTTT. Amino acids: CASSLSGTVNTEAFF.